This paragraph reports one T cell receptor (beta chain). This clone came up a few times. What antigen it recognizes has not been identified. Base qualities are not at hand, and no much larger clone is one base apart. Libraries were constructed by the immunoSEQ multiplex PCR assay. Sourced from immuneACCESS, this table was stored by TCRdb with only in-frame sequences that have V and J called. A share of the clones is absent; for the studies checked, an unresolved V gene accounts for under half, and the remainder has no known explanation. The sample profile shows tens of thousands of clones; 63% of them were found once. The ten largest clonotypes hold about 18% of the sample. The entry originates in a study of radiotherapy plus CTLA-4 blockade in lung cancer (dated by TCRdb to 2016 to 2019). For the study in its entirety: Among the enrolled patients, approximately 17% had an objective response, and about 30% reached disease control. What the work shows at the level of the full study, not this receptor alone: After treatment with radiotherapy and ipilimumab, TCR clones that originated in tumors expanded in peripheral blood. Early dynamic changes in blood T cell clones, together with increased serum interferon-beta after radiation, were reported as the strongest predictors of response.

In this study, focal radiation therapy paired with CTLA-4 blockade (ipilimumab) was tested in patients who had chemo-refractory metastatic non-small-cell lung cancer. The CDR1 and CDR2 encoded by the germline V gene are LGHNA and YSLEER. From the cysteine up to the phenylalanine, the CDR3 has a length of 14 residues. CDR3 DNA is the only sequence kept; it has 42 bases, read in frame from the first base. V sheds 4 bases and J sheds 2 bases, leaving 10 bases between their ends. Sequencing was performed on peripheral blood, taken from a patient treated with radiotherapy plus ipilimumab. The sequence joins TRBV4-3 to TRBJ2-3; a weak D assignment points to TRBD1 (6 bases agree). The receptor was isolated from a human donor with non-small cell lung cancer who had a partial response to radiotherapy plus ipilimumab. The DNA is as follows: TGCGCCAGCAGCCGGGGGCCTTCCACAGATACGCAGTATTTT. Its protein reads: CASSRGPSTDTQYF.